The following is a TCR beta chain sequence with its context. This clonotype has more than one count but fewer than ten. The target of this receptor is not known. No quality values exist for individual bases; no much larger clone is one base distant. The sample is drawn from a study of T-cell reconstitution after alpha-beta-depleted transplantation in children (dated by TCRdb to the mid-2010s). At the level of the whole study: Using TCR repertoire profiling, the study followed T-cell immune reconstitution in a quantitative way in children after TCRalphabeta/CD19-depleted allogeneic hematopoietic cell transplantation.

The germline V gene (reference sequence) provides CDR1 DFQATT and CDR2 SNEGSKA. The CDR3 runs 13 amino acids, cysteine and valine included. The read is trimmed to its CDR3 DNA, 39 bases read in frame from base 1. V is cut back by 7 bases and J by 3 bases, with 8 bases in the junction unmatched. Study-level results and caveats: Hyperexpanded clone frequencies declined over subsequent months; after one year, T-cell counts and TCRbeta diversity were mostly attributed to newly produced T cells. In some patients, the high TCRbeta diversity seen at day 60 was put down to recipient T cells and intrathymic progenitors that had survived conditioning. The apparently early alphabetaT-cell count recovery about two months after transplant was reportedly dependent on only several hundred rapidly expanded clones derived from non-depleted graft cells.

The library was produced with PCR. The data were produced on an Illumina HiSeq 2500. Molecular barcoding was employed in the preparation of TCR libraries, with unique molecular identifiers being used to normalize TCRbeta repertoire quantification. Clones were called with MiXCR by TCRdb after fastp trimmed the public reads at Q25, and only in-frame beta chains were retained. Each record represents a unique CDR3 protein, reported with the most common genes and DNA among its rows. The sample table holds approximately 520,000 distinct CDR3 sequences, of which approximately 10% were seen once. Around 13% of the sample belongs to the ten largest clones. Explained via the paper, the treatment or condition label denotes: allogeneic hematopoietic cell transplantation with graft depleted of TCRalphabeta T cells and CD19 B cells. TCRalphabeta/CD19-depleted allogeneic hematopoietic cell grafts were given to the transplant recipients, all of whom were children.

The chain is encoded by TRBV20-1 joined to TRBJ2-7, and TRBD1 aligns with 8 junction nucleotides. The source material was PBMCs, mostly from graft donor cells, sampled 180 days after TCRalphabeta/CD19-depleted stem cell transplant. The clonotype originates from a female patient aged 2 to 10 who had a stem cell transplant for aplastic anemia, so the T cells may come from the graft donor. The nucleotide sequence reads TGCAGTGTTGGGACAGGACCCTTCTACGAGCAGTACGTC. Its amino acids are CSVGTGPFYEQYV.